The rows below give T cell receptor beta chains drawn from one sample of a study of blood T cell repertoires in COVID-19. Method: immunoSEQ multiplex PCR; TCRdb's copy keeps in-frame clones and lacks some. The sample includes about 35,000 clones, more than 75% of them seen just once. The sequencing sample was made of peripheral blood. The receptors were sampled from a man older than 75 with active COVID-19. Each CDR3 is given with its conserved first and last residue. D genes are given only for firm matches. Size is stated for part of the rows, as once, few or many counts, or as a class when the clone is expanded.

j_call: TRBJ2-5
clone_size: .
d_call: TRBD1
v_call: TRBV10-2
cdr3_aa: CASSESWTGWETQYF
cdr3_nt: TGCGCCAGCAGTGAGTCGTGGACAGGCTGGGAGACCCAGTACTTC

j_call: TRBJ2-5
clone_size: .
d_call: .
v_call: TRBV9
cdr3_aa: CASSSGGLQETQYF
cdr3_nt: TGTGCCAGCAGCTCAGGGGGGCTCCAAGAGACCCAGTACTTC

j_call: TRBJ1-2
clone_size: .
d_call: TRBD1
v_call: TRBV3-1/TRBV3-2
cdr3_aa: CASSHEPGTGCGYTF
cdr3_nt: TGTGCCAGCAGCCATGAGCCTGGGACAGGGTGTGGCTACACCTTC

j_call: TRBJ2-1
clone_size: .
d_call: TRBD2
v_call: TRBV28
cdr3_aa: CASSRASGAFYNEQFF
cdr3_nt: TGTGCCAGCAGCCGCGCTAGCGGGGCCTTTTACAATGAGCAGTTCTTC

j_call: TRBJ1-4
clone_size: .
d_call: TRBD1
v_call: TRBV5-1
cdr3_aa: CASSPTGGYGNEKLFF
cdr3_nt: TGCGCCAGCAGCCCGACAGGGGGCTACGGTAATGAAAAACTGTTTTTT

j_call: TRBJ2-1
clone_size: .
d_call: TRBD1
v_call: TRBV28
cdr3_aa: CASSPYRDRGFDEQFF
cdr3_nt: TGTGCCAGCAGTCCCTACCGGGACAGGGGGTTCGATGAGCAGTTCTTC

j_call: TRBJ2-1
clone_size: .
d_call: .
v_call: TRBV29-1
cdr3_aa: CSVVTTKRGYNEQFF
cdr3_nt: TGCAGCGTTGTAACTACAAAACGGGGGTACAATGAGCAGTTCTTC

j_call: TRBJ2-6
clone_size: .
d_call: .
v_call: TRBV30
cdr3_aa: CASKSGGAGANVLTF
cdr3_nt: TGTGCCTCCAAATCCGGGGGAGCTGGGGCCAACGTCCTGACTTTC

j_call: TRBJ2-7
clone_size: .
d_call: TRBD1
v_call: TRBV7-2
cdr3_aa: CASSPQGQGRAGEQYF
cdr3_nt: TGTGCCAGCAGCCCGCAGGGACAGGGACGTGCCGGCGAGCAGTACTTC

j_call: TRBJ2-7
clone_size: .
d_call: .
v_call: TRBV30
cdr3_aa: CAWSVGRGLQYF
cdr3_nt: TGTGCCTGGAGTGTCGGACGGGGGTTGCAGTACTTC

j_call: TRBJ2-3
clone_size: .
d_call: TRBD1
v_call: TRBV19
cdr3_aa: CASTLRDSLTDTQYF
cdr3_nt: TGTGCCAGTACCCTCCGGGACAGTCTCACAGATACGCAGTATTTT

j_call: TRBJ2-7
clone_size: .
d_call: TRBD1
v_call: TRBV7-2
cdr3_aa: CASSLKTGFEQYF
cdr3_nt: TGTGCCAGCAGCTTAAAGACAGGGTTCGAGCAGTACTTC

j_call: TRBJ1-4
clone_size: .
d_call: .
v_call: TRBV7-8
cdr3_aa: CASSLGWAEKLFF
cdr3_nt: TGTGCCAGCAGCTTAGGCTGGGCTGAAAAACTGTTTTTT

j_call: TRBJ2-5
clone_size: once
d_call: TRBD2
v_call: TRBV5-1
cdr3_aa: CASSTGLAELKETQYF
cdr3_nt: TGCGCCAGCAGCACGGGACTAGCGGAATTAAAAGAGACCCAGTACTTC

j_call: TRBJ2-1
clone_size: .
d_call: TRBD2
v_call: TRBV2
cdr3_aa: CASSPGLAGGDEQFF
cdr3_nt: TGTGCCAGCAGTCCGGGACTAGCGGGAGGTGATGAGCAGTTCTTC

j_call: TRBJ2-2
clone_size: .
d_call: .
v_call: TRBV5-1
cdr3_aa: CASSLVVRNTGELFF
cdr3_nt: TGCGCCAGCAGCTTGGTAGTTAGAAACACCGGGGAGCTGTTTTTT

j_call: TRBJ2-7
clone_size: .
d_call: TRBD2
v_call: TRBV14
cdr3_aa: CASSQDRRTSGPYEQYF
cdr3_nt: TGTGCCAGCAGCCAAGATCGAAGGACTAGCGGACCCTACGAGCAGTACTTC

j_call: TRBJ2-3
clone_size: .
d_call: TRBD1
v_call: TRBV7-8
cdr3_aa: CASSLRDRVTDTQYF
cdr3_nt: TGTGCCAGCAGTTTAAGGGACAGGGTGACAGATACGCAGTATTTT

j_call: TRBJ2-6
clone_size: .
d_call: TRBD2
v_call: TRBV4-1
cdr3_aa: CASSLRTSGSGANVLTF
cdr3_nt: TGCGCCAGCAGCCTCCGGACTAGCGGCTCTGGGGCCAACGTCCTGACTTTC

j_call: TRBJ1-1
clone_size: .
d_call: .
v_call: TRBV7-2
cdr3_aa: CASSTWTPRGTEAFF
cdr3_nt: TGTGCCAGCAGCACCTGGACACCTCGCGGCACTGAAGCTTTCTTT

j_call: TRBJ2-2
clone_size: .
d_call: .
v_call: TRBV3-1/TRBV3-2
cdr3_aa: CASRQGGFAGELFF
cdr3_nt: TGTGCCAGCAGGCAGGGGGGATTTGCCGGGGAGCTGTTTTTT

j_call: TRBJ1-2
clone_size: .
d_call: TRBD1
v_call: TRBV5-6
cdr3_aa: CASSATGTGFYGYTF
cdr3_nt: TGTGCCAGCAGCGCCACCGGGACAGGGTTCTATGGCTACACCTTC

j_call: TRBJ1-2
clone_size: .
d_call: TRBD1
v_call: TRBV6-5
cdr3_aa: CASSLMGTAGYTF
cdr3_nt: TGTGCCAGCAGTTTAATGGGGACAGCTGGCTACACCTTC

j_call: TRBJ2-1
clone_size: few
d_call: TRBD1
v_call: TRBV5-8
cdr3_aa: CANEKGAARFDEQFF
cdr3_nt: TGTGCCAACGAAAAGGGGGCGGCTCGTTTCGATGAGCAGTTCTTC

j_call: TRBJ2-3
clone_size: .
d_call: TRBD2
v_call: TRBV6-2/TRBV6-3
cdr3_aa: CASSLTSGYTDTQYF
cdr3_nt: TGTGCCAGCAGCCTCACTAGCGGGTACACAGATACGCAGTATTTT

j_call: TRBJ2-7
clone_size: .
d_call: TRBD1
v_call: TRBV4-2
cdr3_aa: CASSQGRGQGTYEQYF
cdr3_nt: TGTGCCAGCAGCCAAGGCCGGGGACAGGGGACCTACGAGCAGTACTTC